Each of the 30 T cell receptor beta chains below was sequenced from the same sample in a study of blood T cell repertoires in COVID-19. Measured with immunoSEQ multiplex PCR; TCRdb has only the in-frame clones, and not every one. The data contain around 230,000 clones, 65% to 85% of them singletons. The specimen sequenced was peripheral blood. These receptors came from a man aged 35 to 55 with acute or convalescent COVID-19.

The CDR3 bases are TGTGCCAGCAGACTTGACGGAGCCCAAGAGACCCAGTACTTC. Translating gives CASRLDGAQETQYF. The J gene is TRBJ2-5, the V gene TRBV6-5; no definite D call. The germline V gene has CDR1 MNHEY and CDR2 SVGAGI. V shed 6 bases and J shed 1 base, with 12 bases lying between them. This CDR3 has 14 amino acids.

This clone was counted once. The J gene is TRBJ2-1, the V gene TRBV28; weak D call: TRBD1 (7 bases). Germline V gives CDR1 MDHEN, CDR2 SYDVKM. The CDR3 contains 15 residues. Trimming cost V 6 bases and J 8 bases, with 20 bases left between them. The CDR3 nucleotides are TGTGCCAGCAGCCCCGACAGGGAGGTTAGGGATGAGCAGTTCTTC. It specifies CASSPDREVRDEQFF. Full variable domain (missing parts from reference TRBV28 and TRBJ2-1): DVKVTQSSRYLVKRTGEKVFLECVQDMDHENMFWYRQDPGLGLRLIYFSYDVKMKEKGDIPEGYSVSREKKERFSLILESASTNQTSMYLCASSPDREVRDEQFFGPGTRLTVL.

In DNA form, the CDR3 reads TGTGCCAGCAGCCCGGATAACCCAACTAGCGGGGCTTACAATGAGCAGTTCTTC. This encodes CASSPDNPTSGAYNEQFF. The chain has TRBV7-3 and TRBJ2-1; 10 nucleotides align to TRBD2. Trimming removed 5 bases from V and 4 bases from J; junction bases left unmatched: 14. The CDR3 covers 18 residues. The germline V gene has CDR1 SGHTA and CDR2 FQGTGA.

The CDR3 here is CASGPFPGRGAYGYTF. The CDR3 coding sequence is TGTGCCAGCGGACCATTTCCAGGGAGGGGGGCCTATGGCTACACCTTC. V is TRBV27 and J is TRBJ1-2; D is perhaps TRBD1 (6 bases). This CDR3 region has 16 residues. Germline values: CDR1 MNHEY, CDR2 SMNVEV (reference sequence). The V and J ends lost 8 bases and 4 bases respectively, with 23 bases between them.

The chain joins TRBV28 to TRBJ1-2; tentatively, D is TRBD1 (5 bases). Trimming took off 5 bases at V and 4 bases at J, with 17 bases between the two ends. This CDR3 has 15 residues. Germline values: CDR1 MDHEN, CDR2 SYDVKM. The CDR3 DNA sequence: TGTGCCAGCAGTCTGGGGCGGGAAATAAGCTATGGCTACACCTTC. Translated, it gives CASSLGREISYGYTF.

The chain employs TRBV9 and TRBJ2-7, with D perhaps TRBD1 (6 bases). CDR1 and CDR2 from the germline V gene are SGDLS and YYNGEE. This CDR3 spans 14 amino acids. Trimming pared 4 bases from V and 6 bases from J, leaving 17 bases between. CDR3 sequence: CASSPLNQGIEQYF. In DNA, the CDR3 is TGTGCCAGCAGCCCCCTGAACCAGGGGATCGAGCAGTACTTC.

V is TRBV3-1 (or the pseudogene TRBV3-2) and J is TRBJ2-7, with no clear D. Germline-derived CDR1 and CDR2 are LGHDT and YNNKEL (reference sequence). The V and J ends lost 4 bases and 7 bases respectively, with 8 bases between them. This CDR3 is 11 amino acids long. CDR3 nucleotides: TGTGCCAGCAGCCGAGTCTCTGAGCAGTACTTC. Protein: CASSRVSEQYF.

The J gene is TRBJ2-7, the V gene TRBV11-2; TRBD1 is a possible D gene (5 bases). Trimming removed 2 bases at V and 0 bases at J, with 8 bases between. CDR1 and CDR2 (germline): SGHAT, FQNNGV. The CDR3 contains 14 residues. CDR3 sequence reads: CASSLYQGSYEQYF. Here the CDR3 DNA reads TGTGCCAGCAGCTTATATCAGGGCTCCTACGAGCAGTACTTC.

This clone appeared a few times. This sequence joins TRBV19 and TRBJ2-7; no reliable D call. The germline V gene encodes CDR1 LNHDA and CDR2 SQIVND (reference sequence). V shed 2 bases and J shed 5 bases, with 16 bases lying between them. CDR3 size: 15 residues. CDR3 region: CASSILPPPADEQYF. For the CDR3, the DNA is TGTGCCAGTAGTATACTGCCTCCTCCGGCGGACGAGCAGTACTTC.

The CDR3 DNA reads TGTGCCAGCAGCGAGCGGGAGTTTGAGACCCAGTACTTC. This translates into CASSEREFETQYF. The chain combines TRBV7-3 with TRBJ2-5; 8 positions agree with TRBD2. Germline CDR1 reads SGHTA; CDR2 reads FQGTGA. CDR3 length equals 13 residues. Losses at the gene ends were 5 bases for V and 5 bases for J; bases not matched to a gene: 4.

This rearrangement joins TRBV7-2 to TRBJ1-3; D is ambiguous. V shed 3 bases and J shed 3 bases, with 9 bases lying between them. CDR1 is SGHTA and CDR2 is FQGNSA in the germline V gene. The CDR3 contains 14 residues. The CDR3 region is CASSFPGFGNTIYF. CDR3 bases: TGTGCCAGCAGCTTTCCGGGGTTTGGAAACACCATATATTTT.

The V gene is TRBV2, the J gene TRBJ1-2; D might be TRBD1 (5 bases). Per the germline V gene, CDR1 is SNHLY and CDR2 is FYNNEI. Trimming took off 2 bases at V and 2 bases at J, with 6 bases between the two ends. CDR3 length: 13 residues. CDR3 sequence: CASSENRNYGYTF. For the CDR3, the DNA is TGTGCCAGCAGTGAAAACAGGAACTATGGCTACACCTTC.

The chain links TRBV6-5 to TRBJ1-5, with 8 positions matching TRBD1. Germline lookup yields CDR1 MNHEY and CDR2 SVGAGI. This CDR3 spans 15 amino acids. V dropped 6 bases and J dropped 4; count of bases not matched to a gene: 8. In nucleotides, the CDR3 is TGTGCCAGCAGCGGACAGGGAGCGTATAATCAGCCCCAGCATTTT. This translates into CASSGQGAYNQPQHF.

CDR3 region: CASTLSNQPQHF. The DNA of the CDR3 is TGTGCCAGCACCCTTAGCAATCAGCCCCAGCATTTT. This chain uses TRBV7-3 with TRBJ1-5; D is undetermined. Germline V gene data show CDR1 as SGHTA and CDR2 as FQGTGA. The CDR3 extends over 12 amino acids. V was clipped by 7 bases and J by 0 bases, with 4 bases between them. The whole variable domain, remainder taken from reference TRBV7-3 and TRBJ1-5, is GAGVSQTPSNKVTEKGKYVELRCDPISGHTALYWYRQSLGQGPEFLIYFQGTGAADDSGLPNDRFFAVRPEGSVSTLKIQRTERGDSAVYLCASTLSNQPQHFGDGTRLSIL.

The chain carries TRBV3-1 (or the pseudogene TRBV3-2) and TRBJ2-7, with 8 bases identical to TRBD2. The germline gives CDR1 LGHDT, CDR2 YNNKEL (reference sequence). The V gene end was trimmed by 0 bases and the J gene end by 2 bases; junction bases not matched to a gene: 6. The CDR3 covers 16 residues. DNA for the CDR3: TGTGCCAGCAGCCAAGAGCCTAGCGGGCCACCCTACGAGCAGTACTTC. Its translation is CASSQEPSGPPYEQYF.

The V call is TRBV20-1, the J call TRBJ2-3, with no clear D. Trimming stripped 3 bases from V and 4 bases from J, with 14 bases between. CDR3 length equals 14 residues. CDR1 is DFQATT, CDR2 SNEGSKA, per germline (reference sequence). The CDR3 nucleotides are TGCAGTGCTAGTTCGAGCCGTTCCCCAGATACGCAGTATTTT. This translates into CSASSSRSPDTQYF.

The chain couples TRBV3-1 (or the pseudogene TRBV3-2) to TRBJ1-4; possible D gene TRBD1, 5 bases. The CDR3 has 14 residues. Germline V gives CDR1 LGHDT, CDR2 YNNKEL (reference sequence). Trimming took 4 bases from V and 7 from J, leaving 13 bases between them. The CDR3 here is CASSRERRGEKLFF. For the CDR3, the DNA is TGTGCCAGCAGCCGAGAGAGGAGGGGTGAAAAACTGTTTTTT.

This chain uses TRBV19 with TRBJ1-2; the D gene is possibly TRBD1 (6 bases). V lost 4 bases and J 7 bases, leaving 13 bases between the germline ends. The length of the CDR3 is 13 residues. Germline lookup yields CDR1 LNHDA and CDR2 SQIVND (reference sequence). CDR3 DNA: TGTGCCAGTAGTACGAAGGGGGATTCTGGCTACACCTTC. Encoded protein: CASSTKGDSGYTF. The entire variable domain, with the rest obtained from reference TRBV19 and TRBJ1-2, is as follows: DGGITQSPKYLFRKEGQNVTLSCEQNLNHDAMYWYRQDPGQGLRLIYYSQIVNDFQKGDIAEGYSVSREKKESFPLTVTSAQKNPTAFYLCASSTKGDSGYTFGSGTRLTVV.

This clone occurred a few times. The chain has TRBV5-1 and TRBJ1-1, with D unclear. Trimming removed 0 bases at V and 3 bases at J, with 9 bases between. The CDR3 runs 14 residues. Germline CDR1 reads SGHRS; CDR2 reads YFSETQ. The CDR3 DNA reads as TGCGCCAGCAGCTTGGGATGGGAGGACACTGAAGCTTTCTTT. Protein sequence: CASSLGWEDTEAFF.

This chain uses TRBV7-8 with TRBJ1-2; D is uncertain. V was clipped by 5 bases and J by 4 bases, with 8 bases between them. The CDR3 spans 12 residues. Germline V gives CDR1 SGHVS, CDR2 FQNEAQ. The CDR3, as DNA: TGTGCCAGCAGCCCTTATTCCTATGGCTACACCTTC. This codes for CASSPYSYGYTF.

The chain joins TRBV4-1 to TRBJ1-2, with D possibly TRBD1 on 5 matching bases. The CDR3 is made up of 16 amino acids. The V end was cut by 4 bases, the J end by 4 bases, with 19 bases between. Germline CDR1 MGHRA, CDR2 YSYEKL. CDR3: CASSPSETALGYGYTF. The CDR3 nucleotides are TGCGCCAGCAGCCCCTCAGAGACAGCTTTAGGCTATGGCTACACCTTC.

V gene TRBV5-1 combines with J gene TRBJ1-4; 11 nucleotides agree with TRBD1. This CDR3 contains 15 residues. The junction had 8 bases not matched to a gene; V was cut back by 5 bases and J by 8 bases. Germline loops: CDR1 SGHRS, CDR2 YFSETQ. CDR3 in DNA: TGCGCCAGCAGGGACGGGACAGGGGGAGAAGAAAAACTGTTTTTT. It yields the protein CASRDGTGGEEKLFF.

This sequence joins TRBV9 and TRBJ2-2; 10 bases fit TRBD1. This CDR3 region has 15 residues. V was clipped by 2 bases and J by 12 bases; unmatched bases: 10. From germline, CDR1 is SGDLS and CDR2 YYNGEE. CDR3 protein: CASSVGGQGTMKLFF. The CDR3 coding sequence is TGTGCCAGCAGCGTTGGGGGACAGGGGACCATGAAGCTGTTTTTT.

To note about this clone: A read error may explain this, as a much larger clone is one base away. The J gene is TRBJ1-1, the V gene TRBV5-1; TRBD1 is a possible D gene (5 bases). The germline V gene encodes CDR1 SGHRS and CDR2 YFSETQ. The CDR3 length is 12 residues. The V and J ends lost 2 bases and 4 bases respectively, with 6 bases between them. This CDR3 reads CASSFGGTEAFF. The DNA of the CDR3 is TGCGCCAGCAGCTTCGGGGGCACTGAAGCTTTCTTT.

This chain connects TRBV7-9 to TRBJ2-3; 8 nucleotides match TRBD1. The CDR3 contains 16 residues. Germline values: CDR1 SEHNR, CDR2 FQNEAQ (reference sequence). Trimming took 1 base from V and 3 from J; bases not matched to a gene: 6. CDR3 region: CASSLGVTGDTDTQYF. CDR3 nucleotides: TGTGCCAGCAGCTTAGGGGTGACAGGGGATACAGATACGCAGTATTTT.

This sequence joins TRBV27 and TRBJ1-2, with D possibly matching TRBD1 (5 bases). Germline V gene lookup returns CDR1 MNHEY and CDR2 SMNVEV (reference sequence). V was cut by 2 bases and J by 7 bases, with 11 bases left in between. The CDR3 has 13 amino acids. CDR3 in DNA: TGTGCCAGCAGTTTACGGGCAGGGCTTGGCTACACCTTC. This codes for CASSLRAGLGYTF.

This chain joins TRBV9 and TRBJ2-3; TRBD1 matches at 7 bases. The CDR3 length is 13 residues. Germline V gene lookup returns CDR1 SGDLS and CDR2 YYNGEE. V shed 0 bases, J shed 6 bases, and the junction held 1 base outside the gene matches. Here the CDR3 reads CASSVARGDTQYF. The CDR3 DNA reads TGTGCCAGCAGCGTAGCCAGGGGGGATACGCAGTATTTT.

CDR3 nucleotide sequence: TGCGCCAGCAGCCGGGACAGGGGAGACACTGAAGCTTTCTTT. Residues: CASSRDRGDTEAFF. The rearrangement joins TRBV5-1 to TRBJ1-1, with 10 bases aligning to TRBD1. Losses at the gene ends were 4 bases for V and 3 bases for J; bases not matched to a gene: 3. This CDR3 has 14 amino acids. Germline loops: CDR1 SGHRS, CDR2 YFSETQ. Based on the CDR3 plus reference TRBV5-1 and TRBJ1-1, the full variable domain is KAGVTQTPRYLIKTRGQQVTLSCSPISGHRSVSWYQQTPGQGLQFLFEYFSETQRNKGNFPGRFSGRQFSNSRSEMNVSTLELGDSALYLCASSRDRGDTEAFFGQGTRLTVV.

The chain carries TRBV4-2 and TRBJ2-4; TRBD1 matches 7 bases. Germline trimming cut 0 bases from V and 0 bases from J; bases unmatched to any gene: 2. Germline-derived CDR1 and CDR2 are LGHNA and YNFKEQ. The CDR3 length is 16 residues. The CDR3 bases are TGTGCCAGCAGCCAAGAAAACAGGGGAGCCAAAAACATTCAGTACTTC. Amino acid sequence: CASSQENRGAKNIQYF.

The gene calls are TRBV29-1 and TRBJ1-1, with a tentative D call TRBD1 (6 bases). CDR1 SQVTM and CDR2 ANQGSEA come from the germline V gene. The V gene lost 5 bases and the J gene lost 4 bases, with 17 bases spanning the gap. The CDR3 runs 14 residues. CDR3 sequence (DNA): TGCAGCGTTTACCTGGACAGTGAGGGCACTGAAGCTTTCTTT. Its translation: CSVYLDSEGTEAFF.